The source of this TCR beta chain is a study of cytomegalovirus exposure and HLA in healthy donors. The overall study: From 190 million or so T cells, an earlier analysis saw 90 million to 130 million unique TCR beta sequences.

CDR3 length: 16 amino acids. The V segment lost 5 bases and the J segment 5 bases; nucleotides outside the gene matches: 12. Germline CDR1 reads LNHDA; CDR2 reads SQIVND (reference sequence). Comment on this clone: Its antigen is unknown.

It was with 60 Vbeta and 13 Jbeta primers that the PCR ran. Produced via immunoSEQ multiplex PCR; TCRdb's table is partial and in-frame only. The sample holds 200,000 to 250,000 clones, approximately 82% seen once. Points from the study as a whole: Reports indicate that TCR beta sequences accurately predicted the HLA-A and HLA-B alleles of most subjects. Both high specificity and high sensitivity reportedly marked the classifier's diagnosis of cytomegalovirus status. The authors later found most CMV-associated TCR beta chains appeared HLA-restricted.

The rearrangement joins TRBV19 to TRBJ2-1, with TRBD1 identical over 7 bases. The source of this sequence is a woman between 35 and 50 years old in good health and CMV-seronegative. What was sequenced was PBMCs. The CDR3 bases are TGTGCCAGTAGTCTGAGGACAGGTGCCCTAGACAATGAGCAGTTCTTC. As protein: CASSLRTGALDNEQFF.